These T cell receptor beta chains were read from a single sample in a study of PD-1 blockade in classical Hodgkin lymphoma. Produced via immunoSEQ multiplex PCR; TCRdb's table is partial and in-frame only. Counted here are more than 40,000 clones, about 65% occurring once; the ten biggest clones make up around 2.8%. The sample was peripheral blood mononuclear cells (PBMCs), taken before the second cycle of nivolumab. The receptors derive from a human donor with classical Hodgkin lymphoma. The CDR3 runs from the conserved cysteine through the conserved F or W. The D gene is left open where the match is weak. Expanded clones are given a class, and other clones once, few, many or no size at all.

clone size	V gene	J gene	D gene	CDR3 DNA	CDR3 protein
NA	TRBV19	TRBJ2-1	NA	TGTGCCAGTACCGGCGGGCTCTCCTACAATGAGCAGTTCTTC	CASTGGLSYNEQFF
NA	TRBV21-1	TRBJ2-4	NA	TGTGCCAGCAGCAAAAGGGGGGACACGGACCCAGAAGGGGCCAAAAACATTCAGTACTTC	CASSKRGDTDPEGAKNIQYF
NA	TRBV7-7	TRBJ2-5	TRBD2	TGTGCTAGCAGCCGCCAGACTAGCGGGGGCGGAGAGACCCAGTACTTC	CASSRQTSGGGETQYF
NA	TRBV18	TRBJ1-5	TRBD1	TGTGCCAGCTCATCGAGACAGGGGGATCAGCCCCAGCATTTT	CASSSRQGDQPQHF
NA	TRBV14	TRBJ1-2	NA	TGTGCCAGCAGCCCCGCATTCTACTATGGCTACACCTTC	CASSPAFYYGYTF
NA	TRBV7-8	TRBJ2-2	TRBD2	TGTGCCAGCAGCTTAGAGGGACTAGCGGGAGGGAGGACCGGGGAGCTGTTTTTT	CASSLEGLAGGRTGELFF
few	TRBV7-9	TRBJ2-1	NA	TGTGCCAGCAGCCAGCCAAGGGGGAGTGGGCCCTTACAGTTCTTC	CASSQPRGSGPLQFF
NA	TRBV28	TRBJ1-1	TRBD1	TGTGCCAGCAGTTACAGGGGGCCGAACACTGAAGCTTTCTTT	CASSYRGPNTEAFF
NA	TRBV6-5	TRBJ1-1	NA	TGTGCCAGCAGTTACAGCGGGAAAGCCACTGAAGCTTTCTTT	CASSYSGKATEAFF
NA	TRBV10-3	TRBJ2-7	NA	TGTGCCAGTCAGGGACACTTCTCCTACGAGCAGTACTTC	CASQGHFSYEQYF
NA	TRBV29-1	TRBJ1-2	TRBD1	TGCAGCGTGCCTGTCCGGGACAGGGATGGCTACACCTTC	CSVPVRDRDGYTF
few	TRBV28	TRBJ2-4	NA	TGTGCCAGCACCCTTGGAGGGGGAAGGGCCAAAAACATTCAGTACTTC	CASTLGGGRAKNIQYF
NA	TRBV2	TRBJ2-7	NA	TGTGCCAGCAGTTCGGACACCTCCTACGAGCAGTACTTC	CASSSDTSYEQYF
NA	TRBV7-2	TRBJ2-2	NA	TGTGCCAGCAGCTTAGTGAAGGGATCGGTGGACACCGGGGAGCTGTTTTTT	CASSLVKGSVDTGELFF
NA	TRBV15	TRBJ1-2	NA	TGTGCCACCAGCGGGAGGGGGGTCTCCTATGGCTACACCTTC	CATSGRGVSYGYTF
few	TRBV27	TRBJ2-1	TRBD1	TGTGCCAGCAGTTTGAAGACAGGGCGTGAGCAGTTCTTC	CASSLKTGREQFF
NA	TRBV7-2	TRBJ2-7	NA	TGTGCCAGCAGCTTAGCTAGGGGTGTCCACGAGCAGTACTTC	CASSLARGVHEQYF
NA	TRBV4-2	TRBJ1-2	NA	TGTGCCAGCAGCCCTACAGGCATTGCTAACTATGGCTACACCTTC	CASSPTGIANYGYTF
medium-sized	TRBV6-5	TRBJ2-7	TRBD1	TGTGCCACCGTGCGACAGGGTGGATACGAGCAGTACTTC	CATVRQGGYEQYF
medium-sized	TRBV5-6	TRBJ1-1	NA	TGTGCCAGCAGCTTGGACGCGGACCTAGCTTTCTTT	CASSLDADLAFF
few	TRBV7-3	TRBJ1-2	TRBD1	TGTGCCAGCAGCTTAACGAGGGGACAGGGTAATCCTGGCTACACCTTC	CASSLTRGQGNPGYTF
NA	TRBV30	TRBJ2-7	NA	TGTGCCTGGAGCCCCGCAGGATACGAGCAGTACTTC	CAWSPAGYEQYF
NA	TRBV6-5	TRBJ1-2	NA	TGTGCCAGCAGTTACGCTACAGGTGCCGATGGCTACACCTTC	CASSYATGADGYTF
NA	TRBV7-6	TRBJ2-7	NA	TGTGCCAGCAGCTTAGTAGTTGGGTACGAGCAGTACTTC	CASSLVVGYEQYF
NA	TRBV30	TRBJ2-5	NA	TGTGCCTGGAGTACGGACATCCGGGAGACCCAGTACTTC	CAWSTDIRETQYF
NA	TRBV6-1	TRBJ2-1	NA	TGTGCCAGCAGTGAGGAGGGGCCGCCAAATGAGCAGTTCTTC	CASSEEGPPNEQFF
NA	TRBV14	TRBJ1-2	NA	TGTGCCAGCAGCCAAGTCTCAAGCTATGGCTACACCTTC	CASSQVSSYGYTF
NA	TRBV27	TRBJ1-1	NA	TGTGCCAGCAGCTCTCGGGGCACTGAAGCTTTCTTT	CASSSRGTEAFF
NA	TRBV7-6	TRBJ1-3	TRBD1	TGTGCCAGCAGCTCCGGACAGGGGGCGACTGGAAACACCATATATTTT	CASSSGQGATGNTIYF
NA	TRBV6-5	TRBJ2-7	NA	TGTGCCAGCAGTCCAGAAAGCCTCTACGAGCAGTACTTC	CASSPESLYEQYF
NA	TRBV27	TRBJ1-5	NA	TGTGCCAGCAGTTTAGTGGTGAGGGAACCCCAGCATTTT	CASSLVVREPQHF
NA	TRBV7-7	TRBJ2-1	TRBD2	TGTGCTAGCAGCCCCGGACTAGCGGGATCCCACGCCTACAATGAGCAGTTCTTC	CASSPGLAGSHAYNEQFF
NA	TRBV11-3	TRBJ2-1	NA	TGTGCCAGCAGTTTAGGTGGACAGCCCTACAATGAGCAGTTCTTC	CASSLGGQPYNEQFF
NA	TRBV10-3	TRBJ2-1	NA	TGTGCCATCAGTGAGTCTGGCTTAACGCGGCAGGGGAATGAGCAGTTCTTC	CAISESGLTRQGNEQFF
NA	TRBV7-8	TRBJ2-5	TRBD1	TGTGCCAGCAGCCTGTGGGGACAGGCCTCCCGAGGGACCCAGTACTTC	CASSLWGQASRGTQYF
NA	TRBV6-5	TRBJ1-1	TRBD1	TGTGCCAGCAGCCAGACAGGGGCGGTTGCTGAAGCTTTCTTT	CASSQTGAVAEAFF
NA	TRBV5-1	TRBJ1-1	TRBD1	TGCGCCAGCAGCTGGACAGGGTTGGGCACTGAAGCTTTCTTT	CASSWTGLGTEAFF
NA	TRBV7-2	TRBJ1-1	NA	TGTGCCAGCAGCTTAGATCCACAAGGGAGAGCTTTCTTT	CASSLDPQGRAFF
NA	TRBV19	TRBJ2-7	TRBD2	TGTGCCAGTAGTACACTAGCGGGAGATGCCGAGCAGTACTTC	CASSTLAGDAEQYF
NA	TRBV29-1	TRBJ2-5	NA	TGCAGCGTTGAAGATACGATGGACTTCGGAGAGACCCAGTACTTC	CSVEDTMDFGETQYF
NA	TRBV30	TRBJ2-1	NA	TGTGCCTGGACAGTCGGTACTTCCTACAATGAGCAGTTCTTC	CAWTVGTSYNEQFF
NA	TRBV7-6	TRBJ2-7	NA	TGTGCCAGCAGCTTAGCCACCCGGAGTGGGGTACGTGTATACGAGCAGTACTTC	CASSLATRSGVRVYEQYF
NA	TRBV19	TRBJ2-5	NA	TGTGCCAGTAGTATTATGGGCCCTCGGGGTTCCGGAGAGACCCAGTACTTC	CASSIMGPRGSGETQYF
NA	TRBV7-3	TRBJ1-2	TRBD1	TGTGCCAGCAGTTTGGCCGGGACAGGCTATGGCTACACCTTC	CASSLAGTGYGYTF